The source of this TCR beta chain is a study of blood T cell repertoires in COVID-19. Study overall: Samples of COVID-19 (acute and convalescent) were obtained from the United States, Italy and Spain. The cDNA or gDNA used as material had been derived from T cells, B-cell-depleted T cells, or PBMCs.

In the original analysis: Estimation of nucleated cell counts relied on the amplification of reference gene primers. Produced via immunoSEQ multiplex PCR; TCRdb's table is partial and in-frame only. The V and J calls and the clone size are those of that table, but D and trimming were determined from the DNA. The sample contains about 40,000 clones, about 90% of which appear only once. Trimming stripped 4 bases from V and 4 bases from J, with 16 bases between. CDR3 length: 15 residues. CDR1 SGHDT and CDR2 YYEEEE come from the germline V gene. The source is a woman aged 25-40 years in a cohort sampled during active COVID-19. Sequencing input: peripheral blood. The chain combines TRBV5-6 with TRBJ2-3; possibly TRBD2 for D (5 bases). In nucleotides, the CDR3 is TGTGCCAGCAGCCTGACGGGATTTTTCGCAGATACGCAGTATTTT. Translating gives CASSLTGFFADTQYF.